This T cell receptor beta chain is drawn from a study of T cells in Graves' hyperthyroidism and ophthalmopathy. Clinical symptoms, serum thyroxine and TRAb, thyroid ultrasound and orbital computed tomography together formed the diagnostic basis. This clonotype occurred a few times. RNA transcripts were the template for amplifying TCR beta CDR3 regions. The primer set for the first-round RT-PCR of the TCR CDR3 was HTBI. TCRdb reprocessed the multiplex PCR reads with MiXCR, giving one entry per CDR3 protein. This sample has 700,000 or so distinct CDR3 sequences, with approximately 16% found just once. The sample consisted of blood. The sequence came from a man in his late teens or twenties with Graves' hyperthyroidism.

The CDR3 region is CASSPLASAYEQYF. The CDR3, as DNA: TGTGCCAGCAGCCCGTTGGCATCCGCCTACGAGCAGTACTTC. The chain has TRBV7-8 and TRBJ2-7; D uncertain. Germline V gene data show CDR1 as SGHVS and CDR2 as FQNEAQ. CDR3 size: 14 residues. The ends were cut back, 5 bases at V and 2 bases at J, with 13 bases in the middle.